This T cell receptor (beta chain) was retrieved from a study of T-cell memory formation after mild COVID-19 (dated by TCRdb to about 2021). With respect to the entire study: Most TCR sequence clusters were specific to one of the two donors. In a couple of donors, T-cell clones that expanded and contracted after mild COVID-19 were tracked by sequencing TCRalpha and TCRbeta repertoires over time. Two young, previously healthy adult volunteers made up the cohort, one male and one female. Paper-wide results and their limitations: The detection of some responding clones in pre-infection memory suggests that pre-existing cross-reactive memory T cells joined the SARS-CoV-2 response. Only two mild cases were covered in the study, and larger cohorts including severe cases with pre-infection samples were considered necessary. Clones that contracted from day 15 to 85 showed balanced CD4/CD8 phenotypes, whereas a second wave of clones that expanded from day 15 to 37 leaned towards CD4+. The second-wave clones that peaked on day 37 were not confirmed to be SARS-CoV-2 specific. Contracting CD4+ clones appeared mostly in the CM and EM memory subsets, whereas CD8+ clones were enriched in EMRA.

The data were produced on an Illumina NovaSeq 6000. TCRalpha and TCRbeta cDNA libraries were constructed by 5'RACE with constant-segment primers, with sample barcodes and unique molecular identifiers being introduced. RNA was extracted from every sample with Trizol reagent. Libraries were amplified in two PCR steps, with a second sample barcode and Illumina TruSeq adapters added in the second step. Sequencing of libraries was performed on an Illumina NovaSeq with 2 x 150 bp paired-end reads. From the authors' description of their analysis: With migec v1.2.7, reads were demultiplexed and then collapsed into UMI-guided consensus sequences. Using mixcr v2.1.11, the UMI consensuses were aligned to TRA and TRB V and J templates and assembled into clonotypes. A clonotype was counted as expanded or contracted only when both edgeR and NoisET called the clonotype significant, with the noise models trained on biological replicates. For edgeR calls, the thresholds were a false discovery rate-adjusted p below 0.01 and a log2 fold-change of 1. As an exploratory analysis of dynamics, max-normalized trajectories of the 1000 most abundant clonotypes were examined with PCA combined with hierarchical clustering. Separately sequenced CD4+ and CD8+ repertoires were used to assign a CD4 or CD8 phenotype to each responding clone. TCRdb handled the public reads itself, with Q25 trimming in fastp and clone calling in MiXCR, and kept productive beta chains. Each record represents a unique CDR3 protein, reported with the most common genes and DNA among its rows. The V and J calls here are based on TCRdb, not the publication. This sample comprises 300,000 or so distinct CDR3 sequences, under 20% of them detected only once. The ten biggest clones cover less than 30% of the sample.

Ficoll-Paque density gradient centrifugation was the method used to isolate PBMCs. Regarding this clonotype: Its antigen is not yet known. Within one base of it there is no much larger clone, and no base qualities were kept.

The CDR3 runs 13 amino acids, cysteine and phenylalanine included. The DNA shown is the 39-base CDR3, in frame from base 1. From the germline V gene, CDR1 is SQVTM and CDR2 is ANQGSEA. After removal of 4 bases from V and 6 bases from J, the junction retains 5 bases not matched to a gene. This sequence uses TRBV29-1 and TRBJ2-2, with 7 junctional bases fitting TRBD1. The receptor's source is a young man who had mild COVID-19 (a few samples of this study predate the infection). The sample titles of this study are shuffled in the database, so cell type and time point are left out; the donor was told from shared clones. What was sequenced was PBMCs or a T cell subset sorted from them (not recorded which). The base sequence is TGCAGCGTTGCTAGGGACAGCCCCGGGGAGCTGTTTTTT. Its translation is CSVARDSPGELFF.